Listed below are T cell receptor beta chains from one sample, sequenced in a study of cytomegalovirus exposure and HLA in healthy donors. The repertoire was sequenced with immunoSEQ multiplex PCR; TCRdb's copy has only in-frame clones and lacks some. Of about 120,000 clones listed, roughly 80% are singletons. The sequenced sample consisted of PBMCs. The source is a woman under 40 in good health and CMV-seropositive. CDR3s include the opening cysteine and the closing phenylalanine or tryptophan. Fields, in order: clone size, D gene, J gene, V gene, CDR3 DNA, CDR3 protein. A D gene is named only where the DNA matches it firmly. The size of a clone is reported for some rows only, either as once, few or many, or as a class for expanded clones.

-,-,TRBJ1-1,TRBV7-3,TGTGCCAGCAGCCAAACCGCACAGGACCCTGAAGCTTTCTTT,CASSQTAQDPEAFF
few,TRBD1,TRBJ2-7,TRBV28,TGTGCCAGCAGACGGCCACAGGGGATCCACGAGCAGTACTTC,CASRRPQGIHEQYF
-,-,TRBJ2-3,TRBV7-5,TGTGTCAGAAGCTTAGGCTTAGCGGGGCACACAGATACGCAGTATTTT,CVRSLGLAGHTDTQYF
few,-,TRBJ2-1,TRBV6-6,TGTGCCAGCAGAAGGGAGACAACGCAGTTCTTC,CASRRETTQFF
-,TRBD1,TRBJ1-1,TRBV7-2,TGTGCCAGCAGCCCGGACAGGGGGCGATTTTATGCTGAAGCTTTCTTT,CASSPDRGRFYAEAFF
-,-,TRBJ2-3,TRBV10-3,TGTGCCATCAGTGAGTCGCAGGCAGATACGCAGTATTTT,CAISESQADTQYF
-,TRBD2,TRBJ2-1,TRBV6-5,TGTGCCAGCTCCAATTATTTGCGGGGGGCAAATGAGCAGTTCTTC,CASSNYLRGANEQFF
-,-,TRBJ2-7,TRBV5-6,TGTGCCAGCAGCCGACAGTTTTTTGGGTATCCAGACGAGCAGTACTTC,CASSRQFFGYPDEQYF
once,-,TRBJ1-1,TRBV7-7,TGTGCCAGCAGCTTAAGTAGGAACACTGAAGCTTTCTTT,CASSLSRNTEAFF
-,TRBD1,TRBJ1-4,TRBV7-6,TGTGCCAGCAGCAGTCGCCGGGACAGGGTGGATGAAAAACTGTTTTTT,CASSSRRDRVDEKLFF
-,TRBD1,TRBJ2-1,TRBV6-1,TGTGCCAGCAGCCGGGACAGGGACCAGGGTGAGCAGTTCTTC,CASSRDRDQGEQFF
-,-,TRBJ1-1,TRBV9,TGTGCCAGCAGCCCCCATGATAGTAGGGGAGCTTTCTTT,CASSPHDSRGAFF
few,-,TRBJ2-7,TRBV19,TGTGCCAGTAGTATATGGAGAGGGGAGCAGTACTTC,CASSIWRGEQYF
-,TRBD1,TRBJ2-7,TRBV4-3,TGCGCCAGCAGCCCCCGGACAGGGGACTACGAGCAGTACTTC,CASSPRTGDYEQYF
-,TRBD1,TRBJ2-1,TRBV19,TGTGCCAGTAGCACCCTCCGGGACAGAATCTACAATGAGCAGTTCTTC,CASSTLRDRIYNEQFF
-,-,TRBJ2-3,TRBV7-9,TGTGCCAGCAGCTTTTTAGGACAAACTAGCACAGATACGCAGTATTTT,CASSFLGQTSTDTQYF
-,TRBD2,TRBJ2-5,TRBV2,TGTGCCAGCAGTGGGGGACAGACTAGCGGGGGGGCCACAGAGACCCAGTACTTC,CASSGGQTSGGATETQYF
-,TRBD1,TRBJ1-2,TRBV6-5,TGTGCCAGCAGTTATTCAGGGGGCCCCTACACCTTC,CASSYSGGPYTF
-,-,TRBJ2-5,TRBV30,TGTGCCTGGAGTGTGACCTCTCAGGGAGAGACCCAGTACTTC,CAWSVTSQGETQYF
-,TRBD1,TRBJ1-2,TRBV5-6,TGTGCCAGCAGCTGGACCGGGACAGGCGATGACTACACCTTC,CASSWTGTGDDYTF
-,TRBD1,TRBJ1-6,TRBV5-1,TGCGCCAGCAGCCTACAGGGGGCGAATTCACCCCTCCACTTT,CASSLQGANSPLHF
-,TRBD1,TRBJ2-7,TRBV28,TGTGCCAGCAGTCCCCAAACAGGGGGCTCCTCCTACGAGCAGTACTTC,CASSPQTGGSSYEQYF
few,-,TRBJ1-2,TRBV4-3,TGCGCCAGCAGCCAACGCGACAGGTACGGAAGCTACACCTTC,CASSQRDRYGSYTF
once,-,TRBJ2-3,TRBV4-3,TGCGCCAGCAGCCACGAAATCGGAGGGGATACGCAGTATTTT,CASSHEIGGDTQYF
-,-,TRBJ1-1,TRBV19,TGTGCCAGTAGTATCTTGAGGAACACTGAAGCTTTCTTT,CASSILRNTEAFF
-,-,TRBJ2-3,TRBV4-3,TGCGCCAGCAGCCAAGATTGGGCAGCAGATACGCAGTATTTT,CASSQDWAADTQYF
-,TRBD1,TRBJ1-4,TRBV28,TGTGCCAGCAGGGACAGGGCGGTTGAAAAACTGTTTTTT,CASRDRAVEKLFF
-,TRBD2,TRBJ2-7,TRBV6-5,TGTGCCAGCAGTTATAGCGGGAGCTCCTACGAGCAGTACTTC,CASSYSGSSYEQYF
few,-,TRBJ1-5,TRBV2,TGTGCCAGCAGCGTAGACAGGAATAGCAATCAGCCCCAGCATTTT,CASSVDRNSNQPQHF